Below are 20 T cell receptor beta chains sequenced from a single sample in a study of T-cell reconstitution after alpha-beta-depleted transplantation in children (dated by TCRdb to about 2016). Library method: PCR. Sequencing took place on an Illumina HiSeq 2500. TCR library preparation used molecular barcoding, with unique molecular identifiers applied to normalize quantification of the TCRbeta repertoire. TCRdb handled the public reads itself, with Q25 trimming in fastp and clone calling in MiXCR, and kept productive beta chains. Merged by CDR3 protein, the rows form single entries marked with the most common genes and DNA. This sample comprises around 680,000 distinct CDR3 sequences, 16% of them detected only once. The top ten hold over 0.95% of the sample. The material sequenced was PBMCs from the stem cell graft donor, taken from the stem cell graft. These receptors were taken from a human donor who donated a stem cell graft to a child with acute myeloid leukemia.

This clonotype occurred many times. The chain combines TRBV25-1 with TRBJ2-6; D unclear. The CDR3 has 13 residues. V gave up 4 bases and J gave up 0 bases, with 1 base separating them. Germline CDR1 reads MGHDK; CDR2 reads SYGVNS. CDR3 bases: TGTGCCAGCAGTGGCTCTGGGGCCAACGTCCTGACTTTC. Amino acids: CASSGSGANVLTF.

This clonotype occurred many times. The chain recombines TRBV20-1 with TRBJ2-1; 13 positions match TRBD2. V lost 5 bases, J lost 0 bases, and 10 bases stayed unmatched. The CDR3 consists of 18 residues. CDR1 and CDR2 (germline): DFQATT, SNEGSKA (reference sequence). CDR3 nucleotide sequence: TGCAGTGCTTTTAGGACTAGCGGGGGAGCCTACTCCTACAATGAGCAGTTCTTC. It codes for CSAFRTSGGAYSYNEQFF.

The chain uses TRBV21-1 and TRBJ1-2; the table's D call, TRBD1, has no DNA check behind it. TRBV21-1 is deemed a pseudogene. The CDR3 is 17 residues long. The CDR3 sequence: CASSKRTGKTLPYGYTF. CDR3 sequence (DNA): TGTGCCAGCAGCAAAAGGACAGGGAAGACGCTCCCCTATGGCTACACCTTC.

This clonotype was counted at least ten times. J is TRBJ2-2 and V is TRBV6-5, with no clear D. CDR3 length: 12 amino acids. From germline, CDR1 is MNHEY and CDR2 SVGAGI. The ends were cut back, 2 bases at V and 5 bases at J, with 3 bases in the middle. CDR3 in DNA: TGTGCCAGCAGTTACCTAACCGGGGAGCTGTTTTTT. Translation gives CASSYLTGELFF.

The chain employs TRBV7-9 and TRBJ2-4; 8 bases align to TRBD1. Germline V lookup: CDR1 SEHNR, CDR2 FQNEAQ (reference sequence). This CDR3 spans 13 amino acids. V gave up 5 bases and J gave up 9 bases; unmatched junction bases: 6. The CDR3 region is CASSQDRERIQYF. The CDR3 DNA reads as TGTGCCAGCAGCCAGGACAGGGAACGCATTCAGTACTTC. Complete variable domain (other parts from reference TRBV7-9 and TRBJ2-4): DTGVSQNPRHKITKRGQNVTFRCDPISEHNRLYWYRQTLGQGPEFLTYFQNEAQLEKSRLLSDRFSAERPKGSFSTLEIQRTEQGDSAMYLCASSQDRERIQYFGAGTRLSVL.

This clonotype has a handful of counts. The rearrangement links TRBV12-3 or TRBV12-4 to TRBJ1-1; TRBD1 might be the D (5 bases). CDR3 size: 11 residues. V dropped 8 bases and J dropped 10 bases, with 14 bases sitting between them. The CDR3 bases are TGTGCCAGCGGGGAGGGGAAGGGAGCTTTCTTT. Encoded protein: CASGEGKGAFF.

This chain links TRBV7-8 with TRBJ2-7; TRBD1 aligns across 7 bases. Germline CDR1 and CDR2: SGHVS and FQNEAQ. The V gene end was trimmed by 5 bases and the J gene end by 2 bases; junction bases not matched to a gene: 6. This CDR3 spans 14 amino acids. This CDR3 reads CASSLDRATYEQYF. The CDR3 DNA sequence: TGTGCCAGCAGCCTAGACAGGGCCACCTACGAGCAGTACTTC. The full variable domain, its missing parts supplied by reference TRBV7-8 and TRBJ2-7, is GAGVSQSPRYKVAKRGQDVALRCDPISGHVSLFWYQQALGQGPEFLTYFQNEAQLDKSGLPSDRFFAERPEGSVSTLKIQRTQQEDSAVYLCASSLDRATYEQYFGPGTRLTVT.

Many counts were recorded for this clonotype. The genes are TRBV20-1 and TRBJ1-2, with D unclear. Trimming left V 6 bases short and J 6 bases short, with 11 bases between. Germline-derived CDR1 and CDR2 are DFQATT and SNEGSKA (reference sequence). The CDR3 covers 11 residues. CDR3 sequence (DNA): TGCAGTGCGGCCTGGACGCATGGCTACACCTTC. Translation: CSAAWTHGYTF.

J is TRBJ1-4 and V is TRBV7-9; 7 bases are a match to TRBD1. The CDR3 is 14 amino acids. In germline, CDR1 is SEHNR, CDR2 FQNEAQ (reference sequence). The ends lost 6 bases at V and 8 bases at J; junction bases unmatched: 9. The chain's CDR3 is CASSYLQGNEKLFF. In nucleotides, the CDR3 is TGTGCCAGCAGTTACCTACAGGGGAACGAAAAACTGTTTTTT.

This clonotype was observed at least ten times. This sequence joins TRBV6-4 and TRBJ2-3; 11 nucleotides line up with TRBD2. V gave up 0 bases and J gave up 2 bases; unmatched junction bases: 4. Germline values: CDR1 MRHNA, CDR2 SNTAGT. This CDR3 is built from 17 residues. CDR3 DNA: TGTGCCAGCAGTGACTCGACTAGCGGGGCGGACACAGATACGCAGTATTTT. Amino acids: CASSDSTSGADTDTQYF.

This clonotype was found once. V gene TRBV14 combines with J gene TRBJ2-7; D may match TRBD1 or TRBD2 (5 bases each). This CDR3 region has 13 residues. CDR1 is SGHDN, CDR2 FVKESK, per germline. Trimming cost V 5 bases and J 5 bases, with 13 bases left between them. As DNA, the CDR3 is TGTGCCAGCAGCTCAGGAGAGGGACACGAGCAGTACTTC. This codes for CASSSGEGHEQYF.

This clonotype showed up many times. The J gene is TRBJ2-2, the V gene TRBV29-1; 9 bases line up with TRBD1. Unmatched junction bases numbered 5, after V lost 7 bases and J lost 5 bases. Germline lookup yields CDR1 SQVTM and CDR2 ANQGSEA. The CDR3 length is 13 residues. CDR3 bases: TGCAGCGGGCGGACAGGGGATACCGGGGAGCTGTTTTTT. Translation: CSGRTGDTGELFF.

This clonotype showed up many times. V is TRBV5-1 and J is TRBJ2-1; possible D gene TRBD2, 5 bases. V was trimmed by 3 bases and J by 4 bases, leaving 17 bases between them. The germline V gene encodes CDR1 SGHRS and CDR2 YFSETQ. CDR3 length: 16 amino acids. The CDR3 loop reads CASSSFKRGSYNEQFF. The CDR3 nucleotides read TGCGCCAGCAGCTCCTTTAAGAGAGGGTCATACAATGAGCAGTTCTTC.

Note on this clonotype: A much larger clone is a single base away; this may be a read error. The rearrangement uses TRBV20-1 and TRBJ2-5, with 13 bases that match TRBD2. The CDR3 spans 17 residues. Germline assignment: CDR1 DFQATT and CDR2 SNEGSKA (reference sequence). The DNA of the CDR3 is TGCTGTGCTAGTCCCTCCTGGACTAGCGGGGGCTTAAAGACCCAGTACTTC. It encodes CCASPSWTSGGLKTQYF.

In this sample, this clonotype turned up many times. The chain is built from TRBV20-1 and TRBJ2-7; D perhaps matches TRBD1 (5 bases). V was shortened by 3 bases and J by 6 bases, with 18 bases between the two germline ends. The CDR3 is 14 residues long. Per germline, CDR1 DFQATT and CDR2 SNEGSKA (reference sequence). CDR3 amino acids: CSASYVAGIGEQYF. CDR3 nucleotides: TGCAGTGCTAGTTATGTAGCAGGGATCGGCGAGCAGTACTTC.

The J gene is TRBJ2-3, the V gene TRBV6-5; 13 nucleotides match TRBD2. The CDR3 runs to 18 residues. In germline, CDR1 is MNHEY, CDR2 SVGAGI. The trim removed 2 bases at V and 5 bases at J, leaving 10 bases unmatched. This chain's CDR3 is CASSYAPGLAGRRDTQYF. The CDR3 region has the DNA TGTGCCAGCAGTTACGCTCCGGGACTAGCGGGGCGTAGAGATACGCAGTATTTT.

This clonotype has ten or more counts. V usage is TRBV20-1 and J usage is TRBJ2-7; 7 positions match TRBD1. Germline trimming cut 0 bases from V and 3 bases from J; bases unmatched to any gene: 2. Germline values: CDR1 DFQATT, CDR2 SNEGSKA (reference sequence). This CDR3 is 13 amino acids long. The CDR3 DNA is TGCAGTGCTAGAGAGGGACAGTTCTACGAGCAGTACTTC. This codes for CSAREGQFYEQYF.

This clonotype was detected many times. V and J are TRBV25-1 and TRBJ2-2; D is uncertain. Trimming cost V 2 bases and J 2 bases, with 3 bases left between them. The germline gives CDR1 MGHDK, CDR2 SYGVNS. There are 13 residues in the CDR3. The CDR3 protein is CASSELNTGELFF. Here the CDR3 DNA reads TGTGCCAGCAGTGAACTAAACACCGGGGAGCTGTTTTTT.

The chain links TRBV20-1 to TRBJ1-5; no firm D call. CDR3 size: 13 residues. Per germline, CDR1 DFQATT and CDR2 SNEGSKA (reference sequence). Trimming stripped 0 bases from V and 5 bases from J, with 8 bases between. The CDR3 DNA sequence: TGCAGTGCTAGAGAAAGTAGGGATCAGCCCCAGCATTTT. Residues: CSARESRDQPQHF.

There are many counts of this clonotype. The genes are TRBV20-1 and TRBJ2-1, with TRBD1 matching 11 bases. The CDR3 runs to 14 residues. The germline CDR1 and CDR2 sequences are DFQATT and SNEGSKA (reference sequence). Trimming took 6 bases from V and 4 from J; bases not matched to a gene: 5. CDR3 in amino acids: CSAAGTGGYNEQFF. The CDR3 DNA is TGCAGTGCGGCCGGGACAGGGGGTTACAATGAGCAGTTCTTC.